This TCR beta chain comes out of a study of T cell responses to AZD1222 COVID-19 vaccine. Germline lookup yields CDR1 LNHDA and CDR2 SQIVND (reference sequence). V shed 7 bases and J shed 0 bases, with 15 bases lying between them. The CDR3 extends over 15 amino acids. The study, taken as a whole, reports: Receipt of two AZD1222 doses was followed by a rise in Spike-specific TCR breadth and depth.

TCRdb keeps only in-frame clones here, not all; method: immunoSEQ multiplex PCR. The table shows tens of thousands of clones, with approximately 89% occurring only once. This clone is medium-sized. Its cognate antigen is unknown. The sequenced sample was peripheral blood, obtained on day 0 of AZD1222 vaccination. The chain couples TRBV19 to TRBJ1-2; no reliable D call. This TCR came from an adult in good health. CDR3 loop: CASTAVWGTNYGYTF. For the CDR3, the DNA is TGTGCCAGTACAGCAGTGTGGGGTACTAACTATGGCTACACCTTC. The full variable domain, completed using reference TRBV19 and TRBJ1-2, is DGGITQSPKYLFRKEGQNVTLSCEQNLNHDAMYWYRQDPGQGLRLIYYSQIVNDFQKGDIAEGYSVSREKKESFPLTVTSAQKNPTAFYLCASTAVWGTNYGYTFGSGTRLTVV.